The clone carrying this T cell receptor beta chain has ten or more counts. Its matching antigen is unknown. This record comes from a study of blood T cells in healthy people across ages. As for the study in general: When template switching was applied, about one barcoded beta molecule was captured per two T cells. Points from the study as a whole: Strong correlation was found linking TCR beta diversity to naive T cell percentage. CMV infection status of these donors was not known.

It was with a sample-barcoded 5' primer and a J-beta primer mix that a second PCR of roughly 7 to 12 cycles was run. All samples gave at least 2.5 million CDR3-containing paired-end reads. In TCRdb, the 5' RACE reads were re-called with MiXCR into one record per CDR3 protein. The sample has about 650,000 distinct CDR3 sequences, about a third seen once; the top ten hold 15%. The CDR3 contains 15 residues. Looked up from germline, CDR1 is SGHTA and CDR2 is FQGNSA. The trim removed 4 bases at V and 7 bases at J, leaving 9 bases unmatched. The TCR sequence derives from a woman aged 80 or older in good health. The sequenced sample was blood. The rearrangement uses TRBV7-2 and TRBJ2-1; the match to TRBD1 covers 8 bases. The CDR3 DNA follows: TGTGCCAGCAGCTCCCGGACAGGGCGTAGGAATGAGCAGTTCTTC. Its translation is CASSSRTGRRNEQFF.